The 30 T cell receptor beta chains below were found in one sample sequenced in a study of CD8+CD57+ T cells in acquired aplastic anemia. The use of genomic DNA as template underpinned the TCR beta VDJ and CDR3 profiling. TCRdb re-analysed the reads in MiXCR, keeping a single row per CDR3 protein. The sample contains around 150,000 distinct CDR3 sequences, less than 45% of which appear only once. The sample taken for sequencing was sorted CD4+, CD8+, or CD8+CD57+ T cells (not recorded which) from PBMCs. These receptors came from a human donor in good health, serving as a control.

This clonotype was picked up one time. The V call is TRBV7-6, the J call TRBJ1-2, with TRBD1 matching over 9 bases. The V gene end was trimmed by 6 bases and the J gene end by 0 bases; junction bases not matched to a gene: 14. Looked up from germline, CDR1 is SGHVS and CDR2 is FNYEAQ. The CDR3 runs 18 residues. This chain's CDR3 is CASSRTGQGNPANYGYTF. The CDR3 DNA sequence: TGTGCCAGCAGTCGAACGGGACAGGGAAACCCAGCTAACTATGGCTACACCTTC.

This clonotype was picked up one time. The chain links TRBV24-1 to TRBJ2-1; 10 nucleotides match TRBD2. J lost 5 bases, V lost 7 bases, and 10 bases had no gene match. The CDR3 is 16 amino acids. Germline-derived CDR1 and CDR2 are KGHDR and SFDVKD. CDR3 loop: CATSSAGLASHNEQFF. The CDR3 nucleotides are TGTGCCACCAGCAGCGCGGGACTAGCGAGCCACAATGAGCAGTTCTTC.

This clonotype was seen repeatedly, ten times or more. This rearrangement joins TRBV4-1 to TRBJ2-3; perhaps TRBD1 as D (6 bases). Per germline, CDR1 MGHRA and CDR2 YSYEKL. The ends were cut back, 1 base at V and 4 bases at J, with 18 bases in the middle. The CDR3 contains 17 residues. DNA for the CDR3: TGCGCCAGCAGCCAAGGGTTCGCAGGGGCGAGGGCAGATACGCAGTATTTT. Translation gives CASSQGFAGARADTQYF.

Regarding this clonotype: A single base separates this from a much larger clone, so it may be a read error. The V call is TRBV20-1, the J call TRBJ2-2, with D possibly being TRBD1 (6 bases). CDR1 and CDR2 (germline): DFQATT, SNEGSKA (reference sequence). The CDR3 extends over 15 amino acids. The CDR3 loop is CSASPSGQNTGELLF. As DNA, the CDR3 is TGCAGTGCTAGCCCTTCGGGACAAAACACCGGGGAGCTGCTTTTT.

J is TRBJ1-4 and V is TRBV5-1; unclear D gene. Trimming removed 3 bases from V and 3 bases from J, with 18 bases in between. Germline V lookup: CDR1 SGHRS, CDR2 YFSETQ. The CDR3 has 17 residues. The CDR3 DNA sequence: TGCGCCAGCAGCTCGCGCCCGGTGGGGTCGGCTAATGAAAAACTGTTTTTT. It is translated as CASSSRPVGSANEKLFF.

This clonotype was seen repeatedly, ten times or more. The V gene is TRBV6-6, the J gene TRBJ1-5, with 7 bases matching TRBD1. Germline V gene lookup returns CDR1 MNHNY and CDR2 SVGAGI (reference sequence). The V segment lost 5 bases and the J segment 0 bases; nucleotides outside the gene matches: 7. There are 16 residues in the CDR3. DNA for the CDR3: TGTGCCAGCAGTCACGACAGGGCAGTTAGCAATCAGCCCCAGCATTTT. Protein product: CASSHDRAVSNQPQHF.

Details on this clonotype: Just one base apart from a much larger clone, this may be a read error. J is TRBJ1-1 and V is TRBV20-1, with no clear D. The CDR3 length is 13 residues. Germline CDR1 reads DFQATT; CDR2 reads SNEGSKA (reference sequence). CDR3 protein: CSVRKSLNTEAFF. The CDR3 DNA follows: TGCAGTGTTAGAAAGAGCTTGAACACTGAAGCTTTCTTT.

A word on this clonotype: Being one base from a much bigger clone, this may be a read error. The chain links TRBV25-1 to TRBJ1-2; maybe TRBD1 (5 bases). Germline CDR1 and CDR2: MGHDK and SYGVNS. Trimming removed 5 bases at V and 7 bases at J, with 23 bases between. There are 16 residues in the CDR3. CDR3 DNA sequence: TGTGCCAGCAGTTTAATGATGGGACGGCCAGGGTTTGGCTACACCTTC. Translating gives CASSLMMGRPGFGYTF.

This clonotype was recorded only once. Given a much more abundant clone one base away, this may be a read error. The chain has TRBV13 and TRBJ1-1; D is ambiguous. The CDR3 consists of 16 residues. The V end lost 3 bases, the J end lost 0 bases, and 14 bases lay between the germline ends. The germline CDR1 and CDR2 sequences are PRHDT and FYEKMQ (reference sequence). CDR3 sequence reads: CASSFSALTMNTEAFF. The CDR3 nucleotides are TGTGCCAGCAGCTTCTCGGCTTTGACTATGAACACTGAAGCTTTCTTT.

There are many counts of this clonotype. This chain joins TRBV5-1 and TRBJ2-1; 8 bases agree with TRBD2. The CDR3 sequence is 16 residues long. V gave up 0 bases and J gave up 3 bases; unmatched junction bases: 5. Germline V gene sequence: CDR1 SGHRS, CDR2 YFSETQ. CDR3 bases: TGCGCCAGCAGCTTGGGAGCGGGAGCGCACTACAATGAGCAGTTCTTC. Translating gives CASSLGAGAHYNEQFF.

The genes are TRBV19 and TRBJ1-2; 7 bases match TRBD1. This CDR3 has 13 residues. With V trimmed by 7 bases and J by 3 bases, 5 bases remained unmatched. Germline loops: CDR1 LNHDA, CDR2 SQIVND (reference sequence). CDR3 region: CASTRQGYYGYTF. For the CDR3, the DNA is TGTGCCAGTACCAGACAGGGTTACTATGGCTACACCTTC.

This clonotype came up many times. This chain connects TRBV12-3 or TRBV12-4 to TRBJ2-7, with D uncertain. CDR3 length: 15 amino acids. Trimming removed 3 bases at V and 1 base at J, with 13 bases between. For the CDR3, the DNA is TGTGCCAGCAGTTTTGGGGTTGGGGTTTCCTACGAGCAGTACTTC. It is translated as CASSFGVGVSYEQYF.

The J gene is TRBJ2-7, the V gene TRBV7-9; D perhaps matches TRBD2 (5 bases). V lost 3 bases and J 3 bases, leaving 9 bases between the germline ends. CDR3 size: 13 residues. Germline V CDR1 and CDR2: SEHNR, FQNEAQ (reference sequence). The CDR3 spells CASSLELGYEQYF. In DNA, the CDR3 is TGTGCCAGCAGCTTGGAACTAGGCTACGAGCAGTACTTC. Drawing the rest from reference TRBV7-9 and TRBJ2-7, the complete variable domain is DTGVSQNPRHKITKRGQNVTFRCDPISEHNRLYWYRQTLGQGPEFLTYFQNEAQLEKSRLLSDRFSAERPKGSFSTLEIQRTEQGDSAMYLCASSLELGYEQYFGPGTRLTVT.

The gene calls are TRBV15 and TRBJ2-2; the D gene could be TRBD1 or TRBD2 (5 bases each). Trimming pared 1 base from V and 1 base from J, leaving 10 bases between. Germline V CDR1 and CDR2: LNHNV, YYDKDF (reference sequence). This CDR3 has 16 amino acids. The CDR3 region has the DNA TGTGCCACCAGCAGAGTGGGGACGGGGAACACCGGGGAGCTGTTTTTT. It is translated as CATSRVGTGNTGELFF. Based on the CDR3 plus reference TRBV15 and TRBJ2-2, the full variable domain is DAMVIQNPRYQVTQFGKPVTLSCSQTLNHNVMYWYQQKSSQAPKLLFHYYDKDFNNEADTPDNFQSRRPNTSFCFLDIRSPGLGDTAMYLCATSRVGTGNTGELFFGEGSRLTVL.

The chain is built from TRBV25-1 and TRBJ2-1; 12 bases line up with TRBD2. V lost 7 bases and J lost 7; bases outside the gene matches: 8. This CDR3 spans 15 amino acids. Germline-derived CDR1 and CDR2 are MGHDK and SYGVNS. CDR3 region: CASTKGLAGGNEQFF. CDR3 nucleotides: TGTGCCAGCACTAAGGGGCTAGCGGGGGGGAATGAGCAGTTCTTC.

J is TRBJ1-1 and V is TRBV9; D call uncertain. CDR3 length: 14 amino acids. Trimming left V 0 bases short and J 1 base short, with 7 bases between. The germline V gene encodes CDR1 SGDLS and CDR2 YYNGEE. The CDR3 loop is CASSVETGNTEAFF. The CDR3 DNA follows: TGTGCCAGCAGCGTAGAAACGGGGAACACTGAAGCTTTCTTT.

This clonotype was detected many times. A junction boundary mismatches the germline segment, possibly from a read error. J is TRBJ1-1 and V is TRBV30; D gene uncertain. The V gene's germline CDR1 is GTSNPN and CDR2 SVGIG (reference sequence). There are 11 residues in the CDR3. The CDR3 sequence is CAWSKTTETFF. In DNA form, the CDR3 reads TGTGCCTGGAGTAAGACGACTGAAACTTTCTTT.

J is TRBJ1-6 and V is TRBV10-3, with 7 nucleotides matching TRBD1. This CDR3 contains 14 residues. Germline trimming cut 7 bases from V and 6 bases from J; bases unmatched to any gene: 6. The germline gives CDR1 ENHRY, CDR2 SYGVKD. CDR3 loop: CAITGGTVNSPLHF. CDR3 coding DNA: TGTGCCATCACCGGCGGGACAGTTAATTCACCCCTCCACTTT.

This clonotype has a count of ten or more. The gene calls are TRBV28 and TRBJ2-5; no firm D call. V lost 5 bases and J 13 bases, leaving 17 bases between the germline ends. The CDR3 covers 12 residues. CDR1 is MDHEN and CDR2 is SYDVKM in the germline V gene. CDR3 sequence reads: CASSPPAAMRYF. For the CDR3, the DNA is TGTGCCAGCAGTCCGCCTGCCGCTATGAGGTACTTC.

This clonotype was picked up one time. The chain employs TRBV5-1 and TRBJ2-7, with TRBD1 matching 8 bases. The CDR3 is made up of 14 amino acids. Germline V gene data show CDR1 as SGHRS and CDR2 as YFSETQ. V shed 5 bases, J shed 2 bases, and the junction held 6 bases outside the gene matches. CDR3 sequence reads: CASRSGQGAYEQYF. CDR3 sequence (DNA): TGCGCCAGCAGATCTGGACAGGGTGCCTACGAGCAGTACTTC.

This clonotype has only one observation. Germline and junction disagree at one end, which may indicate a read error. The rearrangement links TRBV29-1 to TRBJ2-7, with TRBD1 matching over 9 bases. Germline-derived CDR1 and CDR2 are SQVTM and ANQGSEA. This CDR3 has 12 amino acids. The CDR3 sequence: CSVRTGVYEQCF. The CDR3 nucleotides are TGCAGCGTTCGGACAGGGGTGTACGAGCAGTGCTTC.

This clonotype has ten or more counts. The V gene is TRBV4-1, the J gene TRBJ1-6, with 7 bases aligning to TRBD1. The CDR3 loop spans 17 amino acids. With 2 bases clipped from V and 5 bases from J, the junction kept 9 bases outside the gene matches. CDR1 is MGHRA and CDR2 is YSYEKL in the germline V gene. The CDR3 region is CASSQPSDRSNNSPLHF. Here the CDR3 DNA reads TGCGCCAGCAGCCAACCCTCGGACAGGTCAAATAATTCACCCCTCCACTTT.

V usage is TRBV28 and J usage is TRBJ1-4; 8 bases are a match to TRBD1. The CDR3 extends over 14 amino acids. CDR1 MDHEN and CDR2 SYDVKM come from the germline V gene. The J segment lost 8 bases and the V segment lost 4 bases, leaving 6 bases of the junction unmatched. This CDR3 is CASSSTGAPEKLFF. The CDR3 region has the DNA TGTGCCAGCAGTTCGACAGGGGCGCCGGAAAAACTGTTTTTT.

This chain connects TRBV11-2 to TRBJ2-1; D unresolved. The CDR3 length is 16 residues. Germline V gives CDR1 SGHAT, CDR2 FQNNGV. Trimming stripped 5 bases from V and 2 bases from J, with 16 bases between. CDR3 sequence reads: CASSVTGGQTYNEQFF. The CDR3 DNA reads as TGTGCCAGCAGCGTAACCGGCGGCCAGACCTACAATGAGCAGTTCTTC.

This clonotype was counted a few times. The chain uses TRBV10-3 and TRBJ2-5; 13 nucleotides agree with TRBD2. Germline V gene data show CDR1 as ENHRY and CDR2 as SYGVKD. The length of the CDR3 is 17 residues. The trim removed 3 bases at V and 3 bases at J, leaving 7 bases unmatched. The DNA for the CDR3 is TGTGCCATCAGTGATGCCGGGACTAGCGGGAAGAAAGAGACCCAGTACTTC. It translates to CAISDAGTSGKKETQYF.

This clonotype was seen at least ten times. This rearrangement joins TRBV6-5 to TRBJ1-2; tentative D call: TRBD1 (5 bases). The CDR3 consists of 12 residues. In germline, CDR1 is MNHEY, CDR2 SVGAGI. The V gene lost 4 bases and the J gene lost 7 bases, with 10 bases spanning the gap. The CDR3 DNA follows: TGTGCCAGCAGTTCCGTCGGGGGTGGCTACACCTTC. Its protein is CASSSVGGGYTF.

This clonotype came up a few times. A junction end diverges from the germline sequence, so it may reflect a read error. The chain employs TRBV6-1 and TRBJ1-2; no clear D gene. CDR3 length: 14 amino acids. Looked up from germline, CDR1 is MNHNS and CDR2 is SASEGT. The DNA for the CDR3 is TGTCCCAGCAGTGACTGGTTTCCTAACTATGGCTACACCTTC. Translating it yields CPSSDWFPNYGYTF.

The rearrangement joins TRBV2 to TRBJ1-6; 9 nucleotides align to TRBD1. The ends lost 6 bases at V and 9 bases at J; junction bases unmatched: 9. The CDR3 has 15 residues. The germline V gene encodes CDR1 SNHLY and CDR2 FYNNEI. Written as DNA, the CDR3 is TGTGCCAGCAGCGACCGCGGGACAGGGTCTTCACCCCTCCACTTT. The encoded protein is CASSDRGTGSSPLHF. The whole variable domain, filled in from reference TRBV2 and TRBJ1-6, reads EPEVTQTPSHQVTQMGQEVILRCVPISNHLYFYWYRQILGQKVEFLVSFYNNEISEKSEIFDDQFSVERPDGSNFTLKIRSTKLEDSAMYFCASSDRGTGSSPLHFGNGTRLTVT.

The chain has TRBV29-1 and TRBJ2-3; D might be TRBD2 (7 bases). Deletions cut 4 bases from V and 1 base from J, with 12 bases between. This CDR3 has 14 amino acids. Germline assignment: CDR1 SQVTM and CDR2 ANQGSEA. Written as DNA, the CDR3 is TGCAGCGTTGGAGGGGGGGCGGGCACAGATACGCAGTATTTT. As protein: CSVGGGAGTDTQYF.

As to this clonotype: One junction end does not reproduce the germline sequence, and a read error may be involved. The rearrangement uses TRBV3-1 and TRBJ2-2; D may be TRBD1 (7 bases). The CDR3 extends over 15 amino acids. The germline CDR1 and CDR2 sequences are LGHDT and YNNKEL (reference sequence). The CDR3 protein is CASSQRDSNTGGLFF. CDR3 nucleotides: TGTGCCAGCAGCCAAAGGGACAGCAACACCGGGGGGCTGTTTTTT.